The present entry profiles one T cell receptor beta chain with its context. Its antigen remains unknown. This sample is part of a study of vaccination and CD4 T cells after COVID-19. For the study at large: There were two doses of either BNT162b2 or mRNA-1273 vaccine given to participants. Control wells got either CEFX epitopes, HIV-1 Nef peptides, or no peptide at all.

Study-wide findings and caveats: Convalescent patients were relatively few, and early post-infection timepoints were missing.

The treatment was: approximately 11-day PBMC culture with coronavirus spike peptide pools or control peptides (ViraFEST assay). Oncomine TCR Beta short-read sequencing was applied to DNA from cultured CD4+ T cells. Genomic DNA was taken out of cultured CD4+ T cells by extraction. Each CDR3 protein is one row after TCRdb ran MiXCR on the PCR reads. The sample lists some 10,000 distinct CDR3 sequences, around 58% occurring once. The sequenced sample was CD4+ T cells from blood, cultured in vitro. This TCR came from a human donor who had recovered from COVID-19.

CDR3 sequence reads: CASRPRGRRVNTEAFF. In DNA, the CDR3 is TGTGCCAGCAGGCCCAGGGGGCGCAGGGTGAACACTGAAGCTTTCTTT. J is TRBJ1-1 and V is TRBV28; 8 bases agree with TRBD1. The CDR3 loop spans 16 amino acids. CDR1 MDHEN and CDR2 SYDVKM come from the germline V gene. The J segment lost 0 bases and the V segment lost 6 bases, leaving 9 bases of the junction unmatched. The full variable domain, its missing parts supplied by reference TRBV28 and TRBJ1-1, is DVKVTQSSRYLVKRTGEKVFLECVQDMDHENMFWYRQDPGLGLRLIYFSYDVKMKEKGDIPEGYSVSREKKERFSLILESASTNQTSMYLCASRPRGRRVNTEAFFGQGTRLTVV.